The sequence of this T cell receptor beta chain was determined in a study of T cell responses to AZD1222 COVID-19 vaccine. Data came from immunoSEQ multiplex PCR; TCRdb stores just in-frame clones and leaves some out. The sample has some 130,000 clones, more than 85% seen once. CDR3 length: 16 residues. Germline CDR1 and CDR2: SGHNT and YYREEE (reference sequence). V was clipped by 1 base and J by 5 bases, with 13 bases between them. The chain is built from TRBV5-4 and TRBJ1-6; D is undetermined. This material consisted of peripheral blood, taken on day 0 of AZD1222 vaccination. This receptor was taken from an adult in good health. CDR3 in DNA: TGTGCCAGCAGCTTGCTCTCGGCAGATGATAATTCACCCCTCCACTTT. Amino acid sequence: CASSLLSADDNSPLHF. Looking up the rest from reference TRBV5-4 and TRBJ1-6 gives the full variable domain: ETGVTQSPTHLIKTRGQQVTLRCSSQSGHNTVSWYQQALGQGPQFIFQYYREEENGRGNFPPRFSGLQFPNYSSELNVNALELDDSALYLCASSLLSADDNSPLHFGNGTRLTVT.